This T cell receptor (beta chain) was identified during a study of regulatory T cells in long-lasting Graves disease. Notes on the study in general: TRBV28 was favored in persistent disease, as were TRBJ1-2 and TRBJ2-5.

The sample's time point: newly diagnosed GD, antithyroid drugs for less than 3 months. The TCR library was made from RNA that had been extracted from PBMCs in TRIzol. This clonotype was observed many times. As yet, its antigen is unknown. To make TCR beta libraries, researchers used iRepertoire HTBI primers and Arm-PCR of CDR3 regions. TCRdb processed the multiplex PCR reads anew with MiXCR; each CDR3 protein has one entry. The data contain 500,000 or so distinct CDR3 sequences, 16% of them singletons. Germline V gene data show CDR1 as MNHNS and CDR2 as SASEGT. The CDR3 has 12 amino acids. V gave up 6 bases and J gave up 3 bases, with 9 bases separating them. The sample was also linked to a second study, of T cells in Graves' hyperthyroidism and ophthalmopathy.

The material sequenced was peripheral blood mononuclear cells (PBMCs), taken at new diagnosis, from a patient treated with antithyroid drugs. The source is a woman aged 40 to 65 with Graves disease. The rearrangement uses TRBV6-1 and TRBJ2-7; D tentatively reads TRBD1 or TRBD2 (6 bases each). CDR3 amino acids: CASRGGVYEQYF. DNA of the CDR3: TGTGCCAGCAGGGGGGGCGTCTACGAGCAGTACTTC.